One sample yielded the 15 T cell receptor beta chains listed below, sequenced in a study of cytomegalovirus exposure and HLA in healthy donors. Vbeta (60) and Jbeta (13) primers were used in the PCR. The protocol was immunoSEQ multiplex PCR, while the TCRdb copy is restricted to in-frame clones and leaves out a portion. The sample has fewer than 90,000 clones; roughly three quarters are singletons. What was sequenced was PBMCs. The receptors derive from a male donor in good health and CMV-seronegative.

The gene calls are TRBV27 and TRBJ2-7, with 7 nucleotides matching TRBD1. The CDR3 extends over 15 amino acids. Trimming cost V 5 bases and J 1 base; bases outside gene matches: 8. Germline V lookup: CDR1 MNHEY, CDR2 SMNVEV (reference sequence). The chain's CDR3 is CASSSRDSFSYEQYF. The CDR3 DNA is TGTGCCAGCAGTAGCCGGGACAGTTTTTCCTACGAGCAGTACTTC.

This clone was seen a few times. J is TRBJ2-7 and V is TRBV25-1; 9 bases are shared with TRBD2. Germline CDR1 MGHDK, CDR2 SYGVNS. V was clipped by 8 bases and J by 3 bases; unmatched bases: 11. This CDR3 is built from 15 residues. CDR3 amino acids: CASAASGTLGYEQYF. The CDR3 coding sequence is TGTGCCAGCGCGGCTAGCGGGACTCTTGGCTACGAGCAGTACTTC.

This rearrangement joins TRBV28 to TRBJ2-7, with 9 bases aligning to TRBD2. This CDR3 has 15 residues. The V and J ends lost 9 bases and 2 bases, in that order; junction bases with no gene match: 11. CDR1 is MDHEN, CDR2 SYDVKM, per germline. CDR3 region: CASGYSSGNTYEQYF. Written as DNA, the CDR3 is TGTGCCAGTGGTTATTCTAGCGGGAACACCTACGAGCAGTACTTC.

This rearrangement joins TRBV5-6 to TRBJ1-1; D is ambiguous. Trimming stripped 0 bases from V and 0 bases from J, with 6 bases between. Germline V gene data show CDR1 as SGHDT and CDR2 as YYEEEE. This CDR3 is 14 amino acids long. CDR3 DNA sequence: TGTGCCAGCAGCTTGGGAACTCTGAACACTGAAGCTTTCTTT. It is translated as CASSLGTLNTEAFF.

CDR3 bases: TGTGCCAGCAGTTTTTTAACAGGGGCCAATAATTCACCCCTCCACTTT. Translation: CASSFLTGANNSPLHF. The chain employs TRBV6-4 and TRBJ1-6; TRBD1 agrees at 7 bases. Germline CDR1 is MRHNA and CDR2 is SNTAGT. This CDR3 has 16 residues. V shed 5 bases and J 5 bases; nucleotides not matched to a gene: 9.

The CDR3 is CASTLGGWSQPQHF. CDR3 coding DNA: TGTGCCAGCACGCTCGGGGGTTGGAGTCAGCCCCAGCATTTT. The V gene is TRBV28, the J gene TRBJ1-5, with D possibly matching TRBD1 (5 bases). Deletions cut 7 bases from V and 6 bases from J, with 16 bases between. In germline, CDR1 is MDHEN, CDR2 SYDVKM. The CDR3 runs 14 residues.

V gene TRBV6-6 combines with J gene TRBJ2-7; the D gene is possibly TRBD2 (6 bases). This CDR3 spans 16 amino acids. The V and J ends lost 5 bases and 7 bases respectively, with 24 bases between them. Germline V lookup: CDR1 MNHNY, CDR2 SVGAGI (reference sequence). CDR3 sequence: CASSMYLERVFGEQYF. CDR3 sequence (DNA): TGTGCCAGCAGTATGTACCTGGAGCGGGTTTTCGGAGAGCAGTACTTC.

This clone was recorded once. This chain connects TRBV27 to TRBJ1-1; TRBD1 agrees at 7 bases. Germline V lookup: CDR1 MNHEY, CDR2 SMNVEV (reference sequence). CDR3 length: 16 residues. V was pared by 4 bases and J by 4 bases, with 12 bases of the junction left unmatched. The CDR3 DNA sequence: TGTGCCAGCAGTTCAGTCCCTTCCAGGGGGGCCACTGAAGCTTTCTTT. Its protein product is CASSSVPSRGATEAFF.

The rearrangement links TRBV9 to TRBJ1-3; D is ambiguous. The CDR3 contains 15 residues. Trimming removed 5 bases at V and 4 bases at J, with 16 bases between. The germline gives CDR1 SGDLS, CDR2 YYNGEE. CDR3 in DNA: TGTGCCAGCAGTCCCATCCAGACGGGGGGAAACACCATATATTTT. As protein: CASSPIQTGGNTIYF.

The V and J genes are TRBV7-9 and TRBJ2-7; tentatively, D is TRBD2 (6 bases). The ends were cut back, 8 bases at V and 7 bases at J, with 12 bases in the middle. CDR1 and CDR2 from the germline V gene are SEHNR and FQNEAQ (reference sequence). The CDR3 extends over 11 amino acids. CDR3 in amino acids: CASLTREEQYF. In DNA, the CDR3 is TGTGCCAGCCTCACGCGGGAAGAGCAGTACTTC.

V usage is TRBV6-4 and J usage is TRBJ2-1, with a tentative D call TRBD1 (6 bases). Trimming pared 3 bases from V and 0 bases from J, leaving 12 bases between. Germline values: CDR1 MRHNA, CDR2 SNTAGT. This CDR3 is built from 16 residues. The CDR3 DNA is TGTGCCAGCAGTGATCGAGGACAGAGCTCCTACAATGAGCAGTTCTTC. Translation gives CASSDRGQSSYNEQFF.

In its sample, this clone was seen once. V usage is TRBV6-4 and J usage is TRBJ1-6; perhaps TRBD1 as D (5 bases). The germline V gene encodes CDR1 MRHNA and CDR2 SNTAGT. Trimming pared 2 bases from V and 9 bases from J, leaving 11 bases between. The CDR3 length is 14 residues. The DNA for the CDR3 is TGTGCCAGCAGTGACGGGCAGGGATCTTCACCCCTCCACTTT. Residues: CASSDGQGSSPLHF.

This rearrangement joins TRBV10-1 to TRBJ1-2; 7 bases match TRBD1. V dropped 3 bases and J dropped 1; count of bases not matched to a gene: 2. Germline V gene sequence: CDR1 WNHNN, CDR2 SYGVQD (reference sequence). This CDR3 spans 14 amino acids. DNA for the CDR3: TGCGCCAGCAGTGAACAGGGGTTTAACTATGGCTACACCTTC. Translated: CASSEQGFNYGYTF.

The chain couples TRBV5-1 to TRBJ2-5; 7 bases fit TRBD1. Judging by the DNA end, TRBJ2-7 fits better; the J call may be wrong. Germline loops: CDR1 SGHRS, CDR2 YFSETQ. The CDR3 sequence is 15 residues long. The DNA for the CDR3 is TGCGCCAGCAGCCGCACGACAGGGAGCTCCTACGAGCAGTACTTC. Protein sequence: CASSRTTGSSYEQYF.

The CDR3 DNA follows: TGTGCCAGTAGTCTCCGACCTCAGGGGAGCCAGCCCCAGCATTTT. The encoded protein is CASSLRPQGSQPQHF. The chain recombines TRBV19 with TRBJ1-5; D is perhaps TRBD1 (6 bases). V lost 5 bases, J lost 7 bases, and 18 bases lay in between. This CDR3 is built from 15 residues. Germline V gives CDR1 LNHDA, CDR2 SQIVND (reference sequence).